The rows below give T cell receptor beta chains drawn from one sample of a study of T cells in Graves' hyperthyroidism and ophthalmopathy. TCRdb ran MiXCR on the multiplex PCR reads and lists one entry per CDR3 protein. The data show roughly 560,000 distinct CDR3 sequences, with roughly 15% seen just once and 3.5% to 4.5% held by the top ten. The specimen sequenced was blood. Receptors were obtained from a woman between 40 and 55 years old with Graves' ophthalmopathy. The CDR3 runs from the conserved cysteine through the conserved F or W. Each record gives: D gene, clone size, V gene, J gene, CDR3 protein, CDR3 DNA. A D gene is named only where the DNA matches it firmly. Clone size is shown for a subset of rows, as once, few, many or a class of expanded clone.

D gene: TRBD1; clone size: many; V gene: TRBV6-5; J gene: TRBJ1-1; CDR3 protein: CASSYSGGTTEAFF; CDR3 DNA: TGTGCCAGCAGTTACTCAGGGGGCACCACTGAAGCTTTCTTT
D gene: TRBD1; clone size: -; V gene: TRBV7-2; J gene: TRBJ1-6; CDR3 protein: CATLGDRYSPLHF; CDR3 DNA: TGTGCCACCCTCGGGGACAGGTATTCACCCCTCCACTTT
D gene: TRBD1; clone size: many; V gene: TRBV2; J gene: TRBJ1-5; CDR3 protein: CASTQGQGGQPQHF; CDR3 DNA: TGTGCCAGCACCCAAGGACAGGGCGGGCAGCCCCAGCATTTT
D gene: -; clone size: -; V gene: TRBV15; J gene: TRBJ2-2; CDR3 protein: CATSRDPGLELFF; CDR3 DNA: TGTGCCACCAGCAGAGATCCCGGGTTGGAGCTGTTTTTT
D gene: -; clone size: -; V gene: TRBV12-3/TRBV12-4; J gene: TRBJ2-5; CDR3 protein: CASSPYRAEETQYF; CDR3 DNA: TGTGCCAGCAGCCCCTACAGGGCGGAGGAGACCCAGTACTTC
D gene: -; clone size: many; V gene: TRBV13; J gene: TRBJ2-7; CDR3 protein: CASSFRREAEQYF; CDR3 DNA: TGTGCCAGCAGCTTTCGGCGTGAGGCCGAGCAGTACTTC
D gene: TRBD1; clone size: -; V gene: TRBV7-3; J gene: TRBJ2-5; CDR3 protein: CASSLNGYRGSVEETQYF; CDR3 DNA: TGTGCCAGCAGCTTAAACGGATACAGGGGATCCGTGGAAGAGACCCAGTACTTC
D gene: -; clone size: -; V gene: TRBV10-3; J gene: TRBJ2-7; CDR3 protein: CAISGKVGLLSYEQYF; CDR3 DNA: TGTGCCATCAGTGGAAAAGTCGGCCTCCTTTCCTACGAGCAGTACTTC
D gene: -; clone size: many; V gene: TRBV27; J gene: TRBJ2-7; CDR3 protein: CASSSLRSLLGAEQYF; CDR3 DNA: TGTGCCAGCAGTTCCCTCCGATCGTTACTGGGGGCCGAGCAGTACTTC
D gene: TRBD1; clone size: many; V gene: TRBV25-1; J gene: TRBJ2-6; CDR3 protein: CASSGAGTGPSGANVLTF; CDR3 DNA: TGTGCCAGCAGTGGAGCCGGGACAGGACCCTCTGGGGCCAACGTCCTGACTTTC
D gene: -; clone size: many; V gene: TRBV19; J gene: TRBJ1-5; CDR3 protein: CASSPYSDSNQPQHF; CDR3 DNA: TGTGCCAGTAGTCCCTACAGTGATAGCAATCAGCCCCAGCATTTT
D gene: TRBD1; clone size: many; V gene: TRBV7-9; J gene: TRBJ1-1; CDR3 protein: CASSLLIPGGTEAFF; CDR3 DNA: TGTGCCAGCAGCCTCTTGATTCCAGGGGGCACTGAAGCTTTCTTT
D gene: -; clone size: few; V gene: TRBV29-1; J gene: TRBJ2-7; CDR3 protein: CSVAPGGVREQYF; CDR3 DNA: TGCAGCGTAGCTCCAGGGGGGGTACGTGAGCAGTACTTC
D gene: -; clone size: many; V gene: TRBV28; J gene: TRBJ2-2; CDR3 protein: CASIPGAENTGELFF; CDR3 DNA: TGTGCCAGCATTCCAGGGGCGGAAAACACCGGGGAGCTGTTTTTT
D gene: -; clone size: many; V gene: TRBV6-5; J gene: TRBJ1-1; CDR3 protein: CASSYGPQAFF; CDR3 DNA: TGTGCCAGCAGTTATGGGCCGCAGGCTTTCTTT
D gene: -; clone size: -; V gene: TRBV7-8; J gene: TRBJ2-7; CDR3 protein: CASSPSIAYEQYF; CDR3 DNA: TGTGCCAGCTCTCCTAGCATTGCCTACGAGCAGTACTTC
D gene: -; clone size: many; V gene: TRBV19; J gene: TRBJ1-1; CDR3 protein: CASSTGGHTEAFF; CDR3 DNA: TGTGCCAGCAGTACGGGCGGCCACACTGAAGCTTTCTTT
D gene: -; clone size: many; V gene: TRBV19; J gene: TRBJ1-1; CDR3 protein: CASSMWGEGDTEAFF; CDR3 DNA: TGTGCCAGTAGTATGTGGGGGGAGGGCGACACTGAAGCTTTCTTT
D gene: TRBD1; clone size: many; V gene: TRBV28; J gene: TRBJ1-1; CDR3 protein: CASIPGQARTAFF; CDR3 DNA: TGTGCCAGCATCCCGGGACAGGCAAGGACGGCTTTCTTT
D gene: TRBD1; clone size: many; V gene: TRBV12-3/TRBV12-4; J gene: TRBJ1-6; CDR3 protein: CASSFTGGHSPLHF; CDR3 DNA: TGTGCCAGCAGTTTTACAGGGGGGCATTCACCCCTCCACTTT
D gene: -; clone size: -; V gene: TRBV7-8; J gene: TRBJ2-2; CDR3 protein: CASSLRLDSTGELFF; CDR3 DNA: TGTGCCAGCAGCCTCCGACTCGACAGCACCGGGGAGCTGTTTTTT
D gene: -; clone size: -; V gene: TRBV4-2; J gene: TRBJ2-2; CDR3 protein: CASSRSIRDTGELFF; CDR3 DNA: TGTGCCAGCAGCCGTTCCATCAGGGACACCGGGGAGCTGTTTTTT
D gene: -; clone size: many; V gene: TRBV6-5; J gene: TRBJ1-1; CDR3 protein: CASRTGESGAFF; CDR3 DNA: TGTGCCAGCAGAACCGGGGAGTCAGGAGCTTTCTTT
D gene: -; clone size: -; V gene: TRBV5-5; J gene: TRBJ1-5; CDR3 protein: CASSPGRQSQPQHF; CDR3 DNA: TGTGCCAGCAGTCCTGGACGCCAGAGCCAGCCCCAGCATTTT
D gene: TRBD2; clone size: many; V gene: TRBV12-3/TRBV12-4; J gene: TRBJ2-2; CDR3 protein: CASSLLAGGANTGELFF; CDR3 DNA: TGTGCCAGCAGTTTGCTTGCGGGAGGTGCGAACACCGGGGAGCTGTTTTTT
D gene: TRBD1; clone size: many; V gene: TRBV6-1; J gene: TRBJ1-5; CDR3 protein: CASSAHRGEEQPQHF; CDR3 DNA: TGTGCCAGCAGTGCACACAGGGGTGAAGAGCAGCCCCAGCATTTT